The clone carrying this T cell receptor (beta chain) was recorded only once. This entry is derived from a study of T cell changes during pregnancy in multiple sclerosis. The germline V gene encodes CDR1 LGHNA and CDR2 YSLEER. The CDR3 is 14 residues long. The V and J ends lost 4 bases and 0 bases, in that order; junction bases with no gene match: 2. Here immunoSEQ multiplex PCR was the method, and the copy in TCRdb shows in-frame clones only, minus some. Among 20,000 or so clones listed, approximately 90% were seen once. The origin of this receptor is a female donor in good health, enrolled as a control in a pregnancy study. This specimen was CD8+ T cells from peripheral blood mononuclear cells, taken in the third trimester of pregnancy. V and J are TRBV4-3 and TRBJ1-2; 7 bases are a match to TRBD1. The CDR3 reads CASSPDRTNYGYTF. The CDR3 DNA follows: TGCGCCAGCAGCCCGGACAGGACTAACTATGGCTACACCTTC.